What follows are 19 T cell receptor beta chains derived from one specimen sequenced in a study of T cells in Graves' hyperthyroidism and ophthalmopathy. RNA transcripts yielded amplified TCR beta CDR3 regions. Initially, a first-round RT-PCR of the TCR CDR3 employed the HTBI primer set. MiXCR, applied by TCRdb to the multiplex PCR reads, yields one record per CDR3 protein. The data contain around 580,000 distinct CDR3 sequences, 46% of them singletons. Sequences were obtained from peripheral blood or thyroid tissue (not recorded which). The receptors were sampled from a woman younger than 30 with Graves' hyperthyroidism.

This clonotype came up many times. V usage is TRBV25-1 and J usage is TRBJ2-7; 7 bases align to TRBD1. The germline V gene encodes CDR1 MGHDK and CDR2 SYGVNS. The length of the CDR3 is 17 residues. V trimming: 7 bases; J trimming: 3 bases; junction bases outside the gene matches: 18. The CDR3 loop is CASTDSGTARGFYEQYF. CDR3 sequence (DNA): TGTGCCAGCACGGATTCCGGGACAGCAAGAGGATTCTACGAGCAGTACTTC.

The chain uses TRBV7-3 and TRBJ2-2, with 7 bases identical to TRBD2. The CDR3 is made up of 16 amino acids. J lost 7 bases, V lost 5 bases, and 13 bases had no gene match. Germline assignment: CDR1 SGHTA and CDR2 FQGTGA. The CDR3 DNA is TGTGCCAGCAGCCCAGGGAGGGCTTCTTTGGGCGGGGAGCTGTTTTTT. Protein sequence: CASSPGRASLGGELFF. The entire variable domain, with the rest obtained from reference TRBV7-3 and TRBJ2-2, is as follows: GAGVSQTPSNKVTEKGKYVELRCDPISGHTALYWYRQSLGQGPEFLIYFQGTGAADDSGLPNDRFFAVRPEGSVSTLKIQRTERGDSAVYLCASSPGRASLGGELFFGEGSRLTVL.

The V gene is TRBV6-6, the J gene TRBJ2-5, with 14 bases fitting TRBD2. CDR1 MNHNY and CDR2 SVGAGI come from the germline V gene (reference sequence). Losses at the gene ends were 5 bases for V and 4 bases for J; bases not matched to a gene: 9. CDR3 length: 17 amino acids. The CDR3 region is CASSDTGTSGSRETQYF. DNA for the CDR3: TGTGCCAGCAGTGATACCGGGACTAGCGGGAGTCGAGAGACCCAGTACTTC.

This clonotype came up many times. The gene calls are TRBV20-1 and TRBJ2-7; maybe TRBD1 (6 bases). Germline loops: CDR1 DFQATT, CDR2 SNEGSKA (reference sequence). CDR3 length equals 14 residues. V gave up 4 bases and J gave up 2 bases, with 15 bases separating them. CDR3 nucleotide sequence: TGCAGTGCTACCCATGTGAGGGGGACCTACGAGCAGTACTTC. Translating gives CSATHVRGTYEQYF.

This chain joins TRBV20-1 and TRBJ1-2; no reliable D call. This CDR3 is 18 amino acids long. Germline lookup yields CDR1 DFQATT and CDR2 SNEGSKA (reference sequence). V was cut by 3 bases and J by 8 bases, with 31 bases left in between. The CDR3 sequence: CSARSGWLRSALGLGYTF. Written as DNA, the CDR3 is TGCAGTGCTAGGTCGGGATGGTTACGGTCTGCTCTGGGCTTGGGCTACACCTTC.

The chain has TRBV5-1 and TRBJ1-3, with D uncertain. CDR1 is SGHRS, CDR2 YFSETQ, per germline. The CDR3 is 16 residues long. Trimming pared 4 bases from V and 0 bases from J, leaving 14 bases between. The CDR3 DNA is TGCGCCAGCAGCCCGGACGGACCCACCTCTGGAAACACCATATATTTT. Protein product: CASSPDGPTSGNTIYF.

The table lists this clonotype with many counts. The chain combines TRBV20-1 with TRBJ1-5, with TRBD1 as a possible D gene (5 bases). Germline CDR1 and CDR2: DFQATT and SNEGSKA (reference sequence). Trimming took off 5 bases at V and 5 bases at J, with 28 bases between the two ends. The CDR3 has 18 amino acids. DNA of the CDR3: TGCAGTGCTGTATATGGCGAGGGGCTGTCCGCTCTTTATCAGCCCCAGCATTTT. Encoded protein: CSAVYGEGLSALYQPQHF.

In regard to this clonotype: An end of the junction does not agree with germline; a read error may underlie this. The chain recombines TRBV10-2 with TRBJ2-3, with unresolved D. The CDR3 length is 14 residues. CDR1 is WSHSY and CDR2 is SAAADI in the germline V gene. Here the CDR3 reads CDISNAPSTDTQYF. The CDR3 nucleotides read TGTGACATCTCCAACGCCCCTAGCACAGATACGCAGTATTTT.

There are many counts of this clonotype. The chain combines TRBV5-1 with TRBJ2-5; TRBD2 matches 7 bases. The CDR3 extends over 15 amino acids. V dropped 1 base and J dropped 5; count of bases not matched to a gene: 8. Germline V gene lookup returns CDR1 SGHRS and CDR2 YFSETQ. The CDR3 coding sequence is TGCGCCAGCAGCTTGATCAGCGGGAAGGGGGAGACCCAGTACTTC. It codes for CASSLISGKGETQYF.

V gene TRBV12-3 or TRBV12-4 combines with J gene TRBJ2-3; the D is unclear. With 3 bases removed from V and 11 bases from J, the gap between germline ends came to 21 bases. The CDR3 covers 15 residues. Written as DNA, the CDR3 is TGTGCCAGCAGTTTTGTAAGGACGGAGAACAATGAGCAGTATTTT. It encodes CASSFVRTENNEQYF.

This clonotype was seen ten or more times. This chain links TRBV12-3 or TRBV12-4 with TRBJ2-7, with D perhaps matching TRBD2 (6 bases). The CDR3 runs 12 residues. V was clipped by 3 bases and J by 7 bases, with 10 bases between them. CDR3 sequence: CASSLEGTEQYF. The CDR3 nucleotides are TGTGCCAGCAGTTTGGAGGGTACGGAGCAGTACTTC.

The chain recombines TRBV2 with TRBJ2-7; D possibly corresponds to TRBD2 (5 bases). The length of the CDR3 is 14 residues. Germline values: CDR1 SNHLY, CDR2 FYNNEI. V lost 8 bases, J lost 4 bases, and 18 bases lay in between. The CDR3 DNA reads as TGTGCCAGCGGAGGAACTCGGGTTAGGTACGAGCAGTACTTC. It encodes CASGGTRVRYEQYF. Using reference TRBV2 and TRBJ2-7 for the parts outside the CDR3, the full variable domain is EPEVTQTPSHQVTQMGQEVILRCVPISNHLYFYWYRQILGQKVEFLVSFYNNEISEKSEIFDDQFSVERPDGSNFTLKIRSTKLEDSAMYFCASGGTRVRYEQYFGPGTRLTVT.

The chain uses TRBV7-9 and TRBJ1-2; D is uncertain. This CDR3 region has 14 residues. The V gene's germline CDR1 is SEHNR and CDR2 FQNEAQ (reference sequence). V was clipped by 3 bases and J by 10 bases, with 18 bases between them. The CDR3 sequence is CASSFNVAGSDYTF. In DNA form, the CDR3 reads TGTGCCAGCAGCTTTAATGTTGCGGGTTCTGACTACACCTTC. Together with reference TRBV7-9 and TRBJ1-2, the CDR3 gives the full variable domain: DTGVSQNPRHKITKRGQNVTFRCDPISEHNRLYWYRQTLGQGPEFLTYFQNEAQLEKSRLLSDRFSAERPKGSFSTLEIQRTEQGDSAMYLCASSFNVAGSDYTFGSGTRLTVV.

This clonotype has just a few counts. The gene calls are TRBV27 and TRBJ1-3; D unresolved. Between the trimmed V and J ends, which lost 11 bases and 0 bases, there was a span of 5 bases. Germline V gene sequence: CDR1 MNHEY, CDR2 SMNVEV (reference sequence). CDR3 length equals 11 residues. CDR3 coding DNA: TGTGCCGCTAGCTCTGGAAACACCATATATTTT. Protein product: CAASSGNTIYF.

This clonotype appeared many times. This sequence joins TRBV7-2 and TRBJ2-7, with D unclear. Trimming removed 5 bases at V and 3 bases at J, with 14 bases between. The CDR3 runs to 14 residues. From germline, CDR1 is SGHTA and CDR2 FQGNSA. CDR3 DNA: TGTGCCAGCAGCCCCTGGGTGAACGGCTACGAGCAGTACTTC. This translates into CASSPWVNGYEQYF.

The gene calls are TRBV24-1 and TRBJ2-4, with D perhaps assigned TRBD1 or TRBD2 (5 bases each). Germline V gives CDR1 KGHDR, CDR2 SFDVKD. The CDR3 covers 16 residues. Trimming removed 4 bases from V and 6 bases from J, with 18 bases in between. The CDR3, as DNA: TGTGCCACCAGTGACCCCCGGGGCAGGGACGGAAACATTCAGTACTTC. This encodes CATSDPRGRDGNIQYF.

There are many counts of this clonotype. J is TRBJ2-7 and V is TRBV6-2 or TRBV6-3; D remains unclear. CDR3 length equals 14 residues. Per the germline V gene, CDR1 is MNHEY and CDR2 is SVGEGT. V lost 3 bases, J lost 5 bases, and 14 bases lay in between. CDR3 sequence (DNA): TGTGCCAGCAGTTATCGGGTAGAAGCCCACGAGCAGTACTTC. Translated: CASSYRVEAHEQYF.

The table lists this clonotype with many counts. The V and J genes are TRBV20-1 and TRBJ1-1, with 11 bases identical to TRBD1. The CDR3 covers 12 residues. CDR1 is DFQATT and CDR2 is SNEGSKA in the germline V gene (reference sequence). The DNA of the CDR3 is TGCAGGGGGACAGGGGGAAACACTGAAGCTTTCTTT. It yields the protein CRGTGGNTEAFF.

The V and J genes are TRBV3-1 and TRBJ1-1; D is undetermined. Per the germline V gene, CDR1 is LGHDT and CDR2 is YNNKEL (reference sequence). The CDR3 extends over 13 amino acids. V lost 0 bases and J lost 7, with 9 bases in between. CDR3 coding DNA: TGTGCCAGCAGCCAAGAGTGGGAGAATGAAGCTTTCTTT. It codes for CASSQEWENEAFF.